The T cell receptor (beta chain) under discussion was sequenced for a study of cytomegalovirus exposure and HLA in healthy donors. On the study more broadly: The roughly 130 validation repertoires, a later analysis reported, used the same platform as the 666 repertoires from the first cohort. Overall study results and limits: A list of more than 150 TCR beta chains associated with cytomegalovirus was given. One later analysis, an examination of the roughly 130 validation repertoires, found that first-cohort TCR clusters tended to co-occur in them.

Donors came from a validation cohort of over a hundred subjects, distinct from the first 666-subject cohort. About this clone: Its antigen is currently unknown.

The length of the CDR3 is 14 residues. Trimming took off 3 bases at V and 5 bases at J, with 13 bases between the two ends. Looked up from germline, CDR1 is MNHEY and CDR2 is SMNVEV (reference sequence). Sequenced by immunoSEQ multiplex PCR; TCRdb stores in-frame clones only, minus some. The data contain some 64,000 clones, around 97% of them seen just once; the ten biggest clones take up 1.5% to 2%. The V call is TRBV27, the J call TRBJ2-5; TRBD2 is a possible D gene (7 bases). The TCR was taken from a woman between 18 and 29 years old in good health and CMV-seropositive. Specimen: PBMCs. CDR3 region: CASSFGGLGETQYF. In DNA, the CDR3 is TGTGCCAGCAGTTTCGGGGGGCTCGGGGAGACCCAGTACTTC.